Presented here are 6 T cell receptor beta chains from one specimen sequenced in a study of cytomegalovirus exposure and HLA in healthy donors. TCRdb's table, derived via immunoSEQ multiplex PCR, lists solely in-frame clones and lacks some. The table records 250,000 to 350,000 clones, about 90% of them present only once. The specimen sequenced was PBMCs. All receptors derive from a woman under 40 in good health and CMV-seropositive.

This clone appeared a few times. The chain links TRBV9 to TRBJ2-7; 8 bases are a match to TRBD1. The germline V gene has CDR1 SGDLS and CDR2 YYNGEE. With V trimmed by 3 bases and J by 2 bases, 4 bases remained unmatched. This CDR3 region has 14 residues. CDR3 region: CASSAGQATYEQYF. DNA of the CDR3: TGTGCCAGCAGCGCGGGACAGGCTACCTACGAGCAGTACTTC.

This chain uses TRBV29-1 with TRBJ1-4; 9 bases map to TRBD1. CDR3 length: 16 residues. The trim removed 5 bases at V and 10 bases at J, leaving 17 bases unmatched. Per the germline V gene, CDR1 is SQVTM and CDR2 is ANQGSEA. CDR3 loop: CSVRGLERTGVGKLFF. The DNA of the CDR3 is TGCAGCGTTCGCGGCCTCGAAAGGACAGGGGTTGGAAAACTGTTTTTT.

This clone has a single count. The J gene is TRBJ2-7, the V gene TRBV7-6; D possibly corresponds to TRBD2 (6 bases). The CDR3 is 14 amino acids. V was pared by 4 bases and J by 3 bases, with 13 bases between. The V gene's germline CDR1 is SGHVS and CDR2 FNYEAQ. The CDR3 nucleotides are TGTGCCAGCAGCTCCGACGGCGGGAACTACGAGCAGTACTTC. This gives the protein CASSSDGGNYEQYF.

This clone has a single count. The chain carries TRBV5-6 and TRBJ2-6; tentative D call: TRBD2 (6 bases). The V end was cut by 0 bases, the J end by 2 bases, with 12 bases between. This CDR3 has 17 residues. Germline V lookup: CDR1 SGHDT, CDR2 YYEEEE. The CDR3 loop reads CASSLVGRRAGANVLTF. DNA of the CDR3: TGTGCCAGCAGCTTGGTCGGGAGACGCGCTGGGGCCAACGTCCTGACTTTC.

The CDR3 coding sequence is TGCGCCAGCAGCTTGGAGCCGGGGAACACTGAAGCTTTCTTT. Protein: CASSLEPGNTEAFF. The rearrangement links TRBV5-1 to TRBJ1-1, with D uncertain. This CDR3 is built from 14 residues. The V end lost 0 bases, the J end lost 1 base, and 7 bases lay between the germline ends. The germline V gene encodes CDR1 SGHRS and CDR2 YFSETQ.

The CDR3 sequence: CASSPQGGANYGYTF. The CDR3 region has the DNA TGTGCCAGCAGTCCCCAGGGGGGGGCGAACTATGGCTACACCTTC. This rearrangement joins TRBV28 to TRBJ1-2, with 7 bases fitting TRBD1. J lost 2 bases, V lost 5 bases, and 8 bases had no gene match. This CDR3 is 15 amino acids long. The germline CDR1 and CDR2 sequences are MDHEN and SYDVKM.